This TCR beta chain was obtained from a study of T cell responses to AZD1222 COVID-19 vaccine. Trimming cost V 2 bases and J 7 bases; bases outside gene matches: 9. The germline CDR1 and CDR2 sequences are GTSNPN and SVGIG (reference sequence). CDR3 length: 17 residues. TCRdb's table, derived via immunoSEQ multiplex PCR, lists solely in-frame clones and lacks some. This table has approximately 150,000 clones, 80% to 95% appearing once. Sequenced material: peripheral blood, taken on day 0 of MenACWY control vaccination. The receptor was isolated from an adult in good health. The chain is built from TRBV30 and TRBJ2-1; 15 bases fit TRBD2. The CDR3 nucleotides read TGTGCCTGGAGTCGTCCTCCCGGGACTAGCGGGGGGAATGAGCAGTTCTTC. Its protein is CAWSRPPGTSGGNEQFF.